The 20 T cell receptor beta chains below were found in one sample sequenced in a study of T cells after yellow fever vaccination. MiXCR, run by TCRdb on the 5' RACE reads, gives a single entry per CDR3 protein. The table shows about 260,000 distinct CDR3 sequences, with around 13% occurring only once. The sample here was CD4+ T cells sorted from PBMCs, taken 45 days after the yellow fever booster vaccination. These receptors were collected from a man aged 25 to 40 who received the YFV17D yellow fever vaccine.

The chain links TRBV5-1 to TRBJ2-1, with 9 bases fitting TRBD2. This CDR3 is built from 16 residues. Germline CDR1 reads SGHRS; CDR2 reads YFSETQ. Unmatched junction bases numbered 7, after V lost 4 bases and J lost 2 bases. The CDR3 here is CASSTSGLATYNEQFF. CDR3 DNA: TGCGCCAGCAGCACCTCAGGACTAGCGACCTACAATGAGCAGTTCTTC.

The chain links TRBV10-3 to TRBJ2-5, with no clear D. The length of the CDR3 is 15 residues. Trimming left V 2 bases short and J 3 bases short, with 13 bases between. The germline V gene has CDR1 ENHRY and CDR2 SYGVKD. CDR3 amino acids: CAISEPTGRKETQYF. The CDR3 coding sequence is TGTGCCATCAGTGAGCCTACTGGCCGGAAAGAGACCCAGTACTTC.

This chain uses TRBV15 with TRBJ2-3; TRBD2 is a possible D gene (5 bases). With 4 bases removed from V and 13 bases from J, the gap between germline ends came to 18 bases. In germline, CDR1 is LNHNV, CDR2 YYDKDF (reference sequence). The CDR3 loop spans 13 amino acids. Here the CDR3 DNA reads TGTGCCACCAGCACCGATACTGAGGGCCTGGAGTATTTT. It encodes CATSTDTEGLEYF.

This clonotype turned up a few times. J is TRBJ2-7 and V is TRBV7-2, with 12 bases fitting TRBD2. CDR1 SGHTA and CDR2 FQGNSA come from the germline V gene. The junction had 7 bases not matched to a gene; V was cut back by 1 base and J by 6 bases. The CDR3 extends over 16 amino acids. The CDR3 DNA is TGTGCCAGCAGCTTAGGGGCTAGCGGGAGGGCATCCGAGCAGTACTTC. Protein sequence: CASSLGASGRASEQYF.

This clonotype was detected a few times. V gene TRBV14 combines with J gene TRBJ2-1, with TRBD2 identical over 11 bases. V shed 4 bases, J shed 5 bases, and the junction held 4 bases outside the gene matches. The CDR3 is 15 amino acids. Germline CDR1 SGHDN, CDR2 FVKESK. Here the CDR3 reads CASSPRLAGNNEQFF. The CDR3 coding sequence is TGTGCCAGCAGCCCTCGACTAGCGGGAAACAATGAGCAGTTCTTC.

CDR3 loop: CAISESIVGTYEQYF. The CDR3 nucleotides are TGTGCCATCAGTGAGTCGATAGTCGGGACCTACGAGCAGTACTTC. The chain has TRBV10-3 and TRBJ2-7; D might be TRBD2 (5 bases). The V gene's germline CDR1 is ENHRY and CDR2 SYGVKD. V shed 0 bases and J shed 2 bases, with 11 bases lying between them. This CDR3 is 15 amino acids long.

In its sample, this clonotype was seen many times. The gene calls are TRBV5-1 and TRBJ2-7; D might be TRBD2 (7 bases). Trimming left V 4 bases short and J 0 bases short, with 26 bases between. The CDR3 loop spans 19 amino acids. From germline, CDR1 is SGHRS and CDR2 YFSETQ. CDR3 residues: CASSLGGPGAGTNSYEQYF. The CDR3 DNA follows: TGCGCCAGCAGCCTTGGGGGCCCAGGTGCGGGGACTAACTCCTACGAGCAGTACTTC.

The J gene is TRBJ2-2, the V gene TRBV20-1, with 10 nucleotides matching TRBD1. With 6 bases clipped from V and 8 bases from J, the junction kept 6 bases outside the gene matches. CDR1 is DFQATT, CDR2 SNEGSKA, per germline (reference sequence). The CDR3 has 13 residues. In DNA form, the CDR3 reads TGCAGTGCCCGGACAGGGGGTGAAGGGGAGCTGTTTTTT. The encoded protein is CSARTGGEGELFF.

The CDR3 nucleotides read TGTGCCACCGTCATACTAGCGGGGCTAAACATTCAGTACTTC. Amino acid sequence: CATVILAGLNIQYF. This sequence joins TRBV6-1 and TRBJ2-4; 10 bases align to TRBD2. Losses at the gene ends were 10 bases for V and 6 bases for J; bases not matched to a gene: 9. CDR1 is MNHNS and CDR2 is SASEGT in the germline V gene. The CDR3 length is 14 residues.

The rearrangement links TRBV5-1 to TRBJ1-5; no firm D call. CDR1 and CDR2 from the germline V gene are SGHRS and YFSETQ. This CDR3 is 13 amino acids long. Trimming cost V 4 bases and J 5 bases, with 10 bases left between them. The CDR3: CASSLSPDQPQHF. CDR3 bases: TGCGCCAGCAGCCTATCCCCCGATCAGCCCCAGCATTTT.

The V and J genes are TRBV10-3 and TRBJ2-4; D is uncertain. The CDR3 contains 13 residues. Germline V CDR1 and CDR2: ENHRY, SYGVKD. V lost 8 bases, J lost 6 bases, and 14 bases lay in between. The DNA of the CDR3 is TGTGCCATCGGTCCGGAGCCAGGAAACATTCAGTACTTC. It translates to CAIGPEPGNIQYF.

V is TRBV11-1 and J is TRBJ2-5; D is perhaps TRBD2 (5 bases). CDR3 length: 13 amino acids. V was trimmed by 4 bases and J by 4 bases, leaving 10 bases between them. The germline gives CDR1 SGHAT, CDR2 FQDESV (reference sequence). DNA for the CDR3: TGTGCCAGCAGCTCCGGACGGGGAGAGACCCAGTACTTC. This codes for CASSSGRGETQYF. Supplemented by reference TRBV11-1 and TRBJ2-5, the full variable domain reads EAEVAQSPRYKITEKSQAVAFWCDPISGHATLYWYRQILGQGPELLVQFQDESVVDDSQLPKDRFSAERLKGVDSTLKIQPAELGDSAMYLCASSSGRGETQYFGPGTRLLVL.

DNA for the CDR3: TGTGCCAGCAGCCCCCTAGGGACTGCCGAGCAGTACTTC. Translated: CASSPLGTAEQYF. J is TRBJ2-7 and V is TRBV7-6; TRBD2 might be the D (6 bases). Trimming cost V 5 bases and J 6 bases, with 14 bases left between them. CDR1 is SGHVS and CDR2 is FNYEAQ in the germline V gene. The length of the CDR3 is 13 residues.

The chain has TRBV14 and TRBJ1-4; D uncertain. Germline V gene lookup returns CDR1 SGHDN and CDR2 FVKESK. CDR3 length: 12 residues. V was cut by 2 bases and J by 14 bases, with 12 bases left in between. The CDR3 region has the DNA TGTGCCAGCAGCCAAAATGATGGGTTTCTGTTTTTT. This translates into CASSQNDGFLFF.

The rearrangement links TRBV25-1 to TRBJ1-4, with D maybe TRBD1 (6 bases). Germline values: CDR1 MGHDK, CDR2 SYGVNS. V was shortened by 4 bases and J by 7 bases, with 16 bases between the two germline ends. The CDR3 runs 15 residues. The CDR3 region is CASSATGRLSEKLFF. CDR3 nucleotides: TGTGCCAGCAGTGCGACAGGTCGGCTAAGTGAAAAACTGTTTTTT.

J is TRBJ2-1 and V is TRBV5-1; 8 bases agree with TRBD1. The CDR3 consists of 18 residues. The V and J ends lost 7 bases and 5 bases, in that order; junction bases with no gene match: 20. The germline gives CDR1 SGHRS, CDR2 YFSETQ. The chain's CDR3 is CASGRQGRRELVNNEQFF. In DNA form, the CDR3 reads TGCGCCAGCGGCCGACAGGGGCGGAGGGAGTTGGTAAACAATGAGCAGTTCTTC.

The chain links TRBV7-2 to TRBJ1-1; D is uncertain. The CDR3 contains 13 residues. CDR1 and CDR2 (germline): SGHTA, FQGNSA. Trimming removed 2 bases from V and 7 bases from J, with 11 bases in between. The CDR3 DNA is TGTGCCAGCAGCTTAAGGGCGACGCGTGAAGCTTTCTTT. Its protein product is CASSLRATREAFF.

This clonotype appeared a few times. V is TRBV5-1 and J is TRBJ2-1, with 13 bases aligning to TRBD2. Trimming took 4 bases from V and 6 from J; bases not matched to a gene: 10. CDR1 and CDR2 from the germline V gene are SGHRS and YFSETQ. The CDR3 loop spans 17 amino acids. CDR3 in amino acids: CASSLRLAGGRGNEQFF. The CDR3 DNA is TGCGCCAGCAGCCTACGACTAGCGGGAGGCAGAGGCAATGAGCAGTTCTTC.

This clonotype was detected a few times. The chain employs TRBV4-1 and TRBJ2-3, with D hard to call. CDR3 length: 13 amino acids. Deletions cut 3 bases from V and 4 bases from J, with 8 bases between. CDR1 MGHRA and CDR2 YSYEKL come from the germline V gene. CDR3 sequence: CASSQQGPDTQYF. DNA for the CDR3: TGCGCCAGCAGCCAGCAAGGTCCAGATACGCAGTATTTT.

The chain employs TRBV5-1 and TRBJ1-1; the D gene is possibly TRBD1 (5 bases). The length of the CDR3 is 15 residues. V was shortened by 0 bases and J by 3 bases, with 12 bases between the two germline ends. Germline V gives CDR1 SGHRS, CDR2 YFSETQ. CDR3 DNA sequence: TGCGCCAGCAGCTTGGGTCCAGGGAGGGACACTGAAGCTTTCTTT. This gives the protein CASSLGPGRDTEAFF.